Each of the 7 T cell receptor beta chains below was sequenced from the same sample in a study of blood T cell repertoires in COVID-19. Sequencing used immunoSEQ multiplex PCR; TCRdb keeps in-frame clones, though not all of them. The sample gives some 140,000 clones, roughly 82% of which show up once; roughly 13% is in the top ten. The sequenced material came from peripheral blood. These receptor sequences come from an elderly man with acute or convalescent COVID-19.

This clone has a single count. The CDR3 nucleotides read TGTGCCAGCAGTTACTCCGGGACAGGCACCCGGGCTTTCTTT. Translating gives CASSYSGTGTRAFF. The chain recombines TRBV6-5 with TRBJ1-1; 8 nucleotides agree with TRBD1. Unmatched junction bases numbered 8, after V lost 0 bases and J lost 11 bases. This CDR3 has 14 amino acids. Germline CDR1 reads MNHEY; CDR2 reads SVGAGI.

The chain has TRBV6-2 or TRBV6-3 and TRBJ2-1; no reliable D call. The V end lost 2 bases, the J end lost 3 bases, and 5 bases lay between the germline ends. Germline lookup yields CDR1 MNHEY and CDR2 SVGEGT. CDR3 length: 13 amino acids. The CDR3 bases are TGTGCCAGCAGTTACCCCTACTACAATGAGCAGTTCTTC. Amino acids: CASSYPYYNEQFF.

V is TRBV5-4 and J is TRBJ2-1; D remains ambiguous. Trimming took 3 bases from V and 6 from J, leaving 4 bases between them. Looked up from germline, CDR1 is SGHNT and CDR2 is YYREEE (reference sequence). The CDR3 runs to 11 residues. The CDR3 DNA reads TGTGCCAGCAGCTCTAGCAATGAGCAGTTCTTC. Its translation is CASSSSNEQFF.

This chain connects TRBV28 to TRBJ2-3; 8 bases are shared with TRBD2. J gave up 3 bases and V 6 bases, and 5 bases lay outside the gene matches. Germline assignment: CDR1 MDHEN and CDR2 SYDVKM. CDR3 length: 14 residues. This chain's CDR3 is CASSRAGETDTQYF. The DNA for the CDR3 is TGTGCCAGCAGCCGAGCGGGGGAAACAGATACGCAGTATTTT.

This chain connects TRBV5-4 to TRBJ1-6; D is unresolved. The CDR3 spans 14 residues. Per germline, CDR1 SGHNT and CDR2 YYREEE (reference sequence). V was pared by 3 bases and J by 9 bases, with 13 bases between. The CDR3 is CASSSPGRGSPLHF. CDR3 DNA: TGTGCCAGCAGCTCACCAGGCCGGGGTTCACCCCTCCACTTT.

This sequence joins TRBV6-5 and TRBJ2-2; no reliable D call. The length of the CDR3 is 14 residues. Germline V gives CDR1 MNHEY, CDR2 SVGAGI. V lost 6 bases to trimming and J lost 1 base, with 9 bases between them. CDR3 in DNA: TGTGCCAGCAGGCCTTACATGAACACCGGGGAGCTGTTTTTT. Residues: CASRPYMNTGELFF.

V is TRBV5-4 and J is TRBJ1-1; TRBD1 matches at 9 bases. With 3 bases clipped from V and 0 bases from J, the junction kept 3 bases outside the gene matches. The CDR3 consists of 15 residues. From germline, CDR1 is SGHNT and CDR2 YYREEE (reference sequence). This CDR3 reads CASSYRTGVNTEAFF. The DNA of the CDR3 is TGTGCCAGCAGCTATAGGACAGGGGTGAACACTGAAGCTTTCTTT.